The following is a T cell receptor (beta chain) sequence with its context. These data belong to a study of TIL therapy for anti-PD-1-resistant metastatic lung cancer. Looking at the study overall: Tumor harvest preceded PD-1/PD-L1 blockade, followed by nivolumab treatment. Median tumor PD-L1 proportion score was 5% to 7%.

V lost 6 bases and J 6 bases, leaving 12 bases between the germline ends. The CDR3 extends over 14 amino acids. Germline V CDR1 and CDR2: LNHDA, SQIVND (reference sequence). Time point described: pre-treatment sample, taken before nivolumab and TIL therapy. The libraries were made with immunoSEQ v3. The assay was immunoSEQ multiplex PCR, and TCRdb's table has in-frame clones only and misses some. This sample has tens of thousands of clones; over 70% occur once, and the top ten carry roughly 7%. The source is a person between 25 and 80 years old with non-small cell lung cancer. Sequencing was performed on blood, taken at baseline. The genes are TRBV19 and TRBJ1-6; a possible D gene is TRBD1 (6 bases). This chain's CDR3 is CASRNRDLNSPLHF. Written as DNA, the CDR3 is TGTGCCAGTAGGAACAGGGACCTTAATTCACCCCTCCACTTT.